This TCR beta chain was sequenced for a study of T cells in Graves' hyperthyroidism and ophthalmopathy. In the case of this clonotype: Its antigen is unknown.

The study's findings and limits: Blood also showed most of the thyroid clonotypes that were expanded above 0.001.

There were TCR beta CDR3 regions amplified from RNA transcripts. The HTBI primer set drove a first-round RT-PCR of the TCR CDR3. TCRdb called the multiplex PCR reads again in MiXCR, with one record for every CDR3 protein. The table lists some 180,000 distinct CDR3 sequences, over 15% of them singletons. J lost 4 bases, V lost 5 bases, and 1 base had no gene match. Germline assignment: CDR1 DFQATT and CDR2 SNEGSKA (reference sequence). This CDR3 spans 12 amino acids. V and J are TRBV20-1 and TRBJ1-2, with 10 bases fitting TRBD1. The sample comprised blood. The origin of this receptor is a woman between 45 and 65 years old with Graves' hyperthyroidism. The CDR3 loop is CSAGQGVYGYTF. The CDR3 DNA reads TGCAGTGCTGGACAGGGGGTCTATGGCTACACCTTC.